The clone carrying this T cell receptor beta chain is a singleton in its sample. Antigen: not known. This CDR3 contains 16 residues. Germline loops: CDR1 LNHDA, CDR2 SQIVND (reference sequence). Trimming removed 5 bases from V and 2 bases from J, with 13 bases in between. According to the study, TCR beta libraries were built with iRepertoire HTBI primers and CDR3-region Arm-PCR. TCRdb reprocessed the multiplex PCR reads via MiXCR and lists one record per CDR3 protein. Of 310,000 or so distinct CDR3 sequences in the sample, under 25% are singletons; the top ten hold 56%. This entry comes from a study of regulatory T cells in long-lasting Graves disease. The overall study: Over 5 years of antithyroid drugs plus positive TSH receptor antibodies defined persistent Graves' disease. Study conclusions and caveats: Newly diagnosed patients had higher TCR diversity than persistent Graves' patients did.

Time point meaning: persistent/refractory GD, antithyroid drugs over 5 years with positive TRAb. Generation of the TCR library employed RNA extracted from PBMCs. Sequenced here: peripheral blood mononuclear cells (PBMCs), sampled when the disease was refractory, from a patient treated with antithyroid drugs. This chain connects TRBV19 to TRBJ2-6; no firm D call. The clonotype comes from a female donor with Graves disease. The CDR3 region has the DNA TGTGCCAGTAGTGCCTATGCTGGGGCTGGGGCCAACGTCCTGACTTTC. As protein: CASSAYAGAGANVLTF. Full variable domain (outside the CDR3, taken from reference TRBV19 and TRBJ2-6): DGGITQSPKYLFRKEGQNVTLSCEQNLNHDAMYWYRQDPGQGLRLIYYSQIVNDFQKGDIAEGYSVSREKKESFPLTVTSAQKNPTAFYLCASSAYAGAGANVLTFGAGSRLTVL.